The rows below give T cell receptor beta chains drawn from one sample of a study of blood T cells in healthy people across ages. Each CDR3 protein gets one entry after TCRdb re-called the 5' RACE reads with MiXCR. The data hold about 1.8 million distinct CDR3 sequences, with roughly 50% observed a single time. The specimen sequenced was blood. The receptors originated from a middle-aged woman in good health. The CDR3 runs from the conserved cysteine through the conserved F or W. The D gene is left open where the match is weak. A clone size is listed for some rows: how often the clone was seen (once, few, many), or a class if it is expanded.

clone_size | d_call | j_call | v_call | cdr3_nt | cdr3_aa
- | TRBD1 | TRBJ2-1 | TRBV20-1 | TGCAGTGCTAGAATACAGGGGGTCCGGCAGTTCTTC | CSARIQGVRQFF
many | - | TRBJ1-2 | TRBV10-3 | TGTGCCATCAGTGATCCACTCGGGGCGGCAACTAACTATGGCTACACCTTC | CAISDPLGAATNYGYTF
- | TRBD2 | TRBJ2-5 | TRBV6-2/TRBV6-3 | TGTGCCAGCAGCCCCGGGACTAGCCGACAGACCCAGTACTTC | CASSPGTSRQTQYF
- | TRBD2 | TRBJ2-1 | TRBV20-1 | TGCAGTGCTTCTCACGGGGGGGCCCTCCATGAGCAGTTCTTC | CSASHGGALHEQFF
- | - | TRBJ2-7 | TRBV27 | TGTGCCAGCAGCGCAGGGAATCGAGGATACGAGCAGTACTTC | CASSAGNRGYEQYF
many | TRBD2 | TRBJ2-7 | TRBV7-2 | TGTGCCAGCAGCTTAAGGCCAAGCGGGGGTCCCTACGAGCAGTACTTC | CASSLRPSGGPYEQYF
few | - | TRBJ2-5 | TRBV2 | TGTGCCAGCAGGATGGGGCAGGGTATTGGGCAGACCCAGTACTTC | CASRMGQGIGQTQYF
- | TRBD2 | TRBJ2-1 | TRBV7-2 | TGTGCCAGCAGCGCCTGGGAGGGGAGCTCCTACAATGAGCAGTTCTTC | CASSAWEGSSYNEQFF
- | TRBD2 | TRBJ2-2 | TRBV4-2 | TGTGCCAGCAGCCAAGAACTAGCGGGGGGCCCGAACACCGGGGAGCTGTTTTTT | CASSQELAGGPNTGELFF
few | TRBD1 | TRBJ1-4 | TRBV7-2 | TGTGCCAGCAGCGGGCGCAGGGGGCGGGAAAAACTGTTTTTT | CASSGRRGREKLFF
- | TRBD1 | TRBJ2-5 | TRBV5-1 | TGCGCCAGCAGCTTGGCTCGACAGGGAATTCTAGAGACCCAGTACTTC | CASSLARQGILETQYF
- | - | TRBJ1-1 | TRBV6-2/TRBV6-3 | TGTGCCAGCAGTTACTCTACGGGTCTTGAAGCTTTCTTT | CASSYSTGLEAFF
- | TRBD2 | TRBJ2-3 | TRBV4-3 | TGCGCCAGCAGCCAAGGTCTGGCCAAGGGAGGACTAGCCATCAATACGCAGTATTTT | CASSQGLAKGGLAINTQYF
few | TRBD2 | TRBJ2-1 | TRBV9 | TGTGCCAGCAGCAGTAGCGGGGGGGCCTTGAATGAGCAGTTCTTC | CASSSSGGALNEQFF
once | - | TRBJ1-5 | TRBV5-8 | TGTGCCAGCAGCTTGAGAACAGGGTTTCAGCCCCAGCATTTT | CASSLRTGFQPQHF
- | TRBD2 | TRBJ2-1 | TRBV13 | TGTGCCAGCAGCCCAGGGGGGACTAGCGGGGGGCATTGGTACAATGAGCAGTTCTTC | CASSPGGTSGGHWYNEQFF
few | TRBD2 | TRBJ2-5 | TRBV9 | TGTGCCAGCAGCGTAGGGGTTAGCGGGGGGGCCTCGGAGACCCAGTACTTC | CASSVGVSGGASETQYF
- | TRBD1 | TRBJ1-2 | TRBV18 | TGTGCCAGCTCACGGAACCGACAGGGGGCTGACTATGGCTACACCTTC | CASSRNRQGADYGYTF
- | - | TRBJ2-6 | TRBV25-1 | TGTGCCAGCAGTGATCATCTGACCGGGACCAACGTCCTGACTTTC | CASSDHLTGTNVLTF
- | TRBD1 | TRBJ1-6 | TRBV27 | TGTGCCAGCAGTCTTACAGGGGTCTCCTATAATTCACCCCTCCACTTT | CASSLTGVSYNSPLHF
- | - | TRBJ2-5 | TRBV11-2 | TGTGCCAGCAGCTTACTGTCCCAGCAGTACTTC | CASSLLSQQYF
few | - | TRBJ2-3 | TRBV4-3 | TGCGCCAGCAGCCAAGCGTGGGGGACCACAGATACGCAGTATTTT | CASSQAWGTTDTQYF
- | - | TRBJ1-5 | TRBV6-5 | TGTGCCAGCAGTTACTCGAGAACCATTAGCAATCAGCCCCAGCATTTT | CASSYSRTISNQPQHF
- | - | TRBJ2-1 | TRBV11-2 | TGTGCCAGCAGACCTCTGACGGTCTCCTACAATGAGCAGTTCTTC | CASRPLTVSYNEQFF
- | TRBD1 | TRBJ2-1 | TRBV11-1 | TGTGCCAGCAGCTTGGCGTTAGACAGGGCGGACAATGAGCAGTTCTTC | CASSLALDRADNEQFF
- | - | TRBJ2-3 | TRBV29-1 | TGCAGCGCCGGCGACAGAGCCGCCAATCAGCAGTATTTT | CSAGDRAANQQYF
- | TRBD2 | TRBJ2-1 | TRBV6-2/TRBV6-3 | TGTGCCAGCAGTTACTCGATAGGCGGGGGGGCCAGTGAGCAGTTCTTC | CASSYSIGGGASEQFF
- | - | TRBJ2-4 | TRBV6-2/TRBV6-3 | TGTGCCACCCCATCTGGAGGAAACATTCAGTACTTC | CATPSGGNIQYF
- | - | TRBJ1-2 | TRBV4-2 | TGTGCCAGCAGCCAGGCTAGTGGACCCCTTGGCTATGGCTACACCTTC | CASSQASGPLGYGYTF
- | TRBD1 | TRBJ2-5 | TRBV11-2 | TGTGCCAGCAGCTTAGAGCCCGGACAGGGGAGAAGGGAGACCCAGTACTTC | CASSLEPGQGRRETQYF
- | - | TRBJ2-1 | TRBV29-1 | TGCAGCGCTCTCCCTGAGGGCTACAATGAGCAGTTCTTC | CSALPEGYNEQFF
- | TRBD2 | TRBJ2-4 | TRBV7-3 | TGTGCCAGCAGCTTAAAAGTTGCCAGCGGGGGGGCCTTAACCCCTAGCATTCAGTACTTC | CASSLKVASGGALTPSIQYF
few | TRBD2 | TRBJ2-7 | TRBV7-2 | TGTGCCAGCAGCCTCGGGACTAGCGGGGCGTACTCCTACGAGCAGTACTTC | CASSLGTSGAYSYEQYF
- | - | TRBJ2-5 | TRBV12-3/TRBV12-4 | TGTGCCAGCAGGGGGCTTAGCCAAGAGACCCAGTACTTC | CASRGLSQETQYF
- | - | TRBJ1-4 | TRBV6-2/TRBV6-3 | TGTGCCAGCACTGACCACGCGGTGAAATTGTTTTTT | CASTDHAVKLFF
few | - | TRBJ2-7 | TRBV2 | TGTGCCAGCAGTGAACTTGGCCAGTTCTACGAGCAGTACTTC | CASSELGQFYEQYF
- | - | TRBJ2-4 | TRBV9 | TGTGCCAGCAGCCCTAGCGAGGGGGCCAAAAACATTCAGTACTTC | CASSPSEGAKNIQYF
few | - | TRBJ2-1 | TRBV14 | TGTGCCAGCAGCCAAGCCCCGGGACAACTTTACAATGAGCAGTTCTTC | CASSQAPGQLYNEQFF
- | - | TRBJ2-5 | TRBV20-1 | TGCAGTGCCCCCCCCCCGGGGACTGGAGAGACCCAGTACTTC | CSAPPPGTGETQYF